This T cell receptor (beta chain) emerged from a study of cytomegalovirus exposure and HLA in healthy donors. Study-level results: Some highly shared sequence variants likely arose as a pipeline artifact.

The PCR ran on 60 Vbeta and 13 Jbeta primers. TCRdb's table, derived via immunoSEQ multiplex PCR, lists solely in-frame clones and lacks some. This sample carries 150,000 to 200,000 clones, just over 75% of them seen once, and the ten largest clones take about 1.4%. Germline lookup yields CDR1 SGHRS and CDR2 YFSETQ. The V and J ends lost 6 bases and 8 bases respectively, with 20 bases between them. CDR3 length equals 15 residues. A remark on this clone: Its target is not known.

The V and J genes are TRBV5-1 and TRBJ1-4; D is perhaps TRBD1 (6 bases). Sequences were obtained from PBMCs. The receptor's source is a woman aged 25 to 39 in good health and CMV-seropositive. Written as DNA, the CDR3 is TGCGCCAGCACTTATCAGGGGAGTGAAGAAGAAAAACTGTTTTTT. This gives the protein CASTYQGSEEEKLFF.